A single sample is the source of the 23 T cell receptor beta chains below, sequenced in a study of post-analysis software for immune sequencing data. Whole-study findings and limits: TRBV segments more frequent in patients than in controls numbered five and included TRBV5-6, TRBV5-1 and TRBV20-1.

The library was made from cDNA and included unique molecular identifiers. TCRdb fed the PCR reads into MiXCR, producing one record per CDR3 protein. The sample has 650,000 to 850,000 distinct CDR3 sequences, 40% to 55% seen once. Their antigens are not known. The sample was blood. All receptors derive from a girl aged 5-17 years with multiple sclerosis.

This clonotype was observed once. The chain carries TRBV20-1 and TRBJ2-1; D could derive from TRBD1 or TRBD2 (7 bases each). The CDR3 has 14 residues. Trimming shortened V by 7 bases and J by 5 bases, and 18 bases separated the two germline ends. CDR1 is DFQATT, CDR2 SNEGSKA, per germline (reference sequence). The CDR3: CSVLTGRENNEQFF. The CDR3 nucleotides are TGCAGTGTTTTGACAGGGCGGGAGAACAATGAGCAGTTCTTC.

V is TRBV28 and J is TRBJ2-7, with 7 bases fitting TRBD2. CDR3 size: 13 residues. J gave up 6 bases and V 3 bases, and 5 bases lay outside the gene matches. In germline, CDR1 is MDHEN, CDR2 SYDVKM. CDR3 amino acids: CASSFNSGVEQYF. The CDR3 DNA follows: TGTGCCAGCAGTTTTAACAGCGGGGTCGAGCAGTACTTC.

The J gene is TRBJ2-2, the V gene TRBV29-1; 9 positions agree with TRBD2. The CDR3 contains 13 residues. With V trimmed by 3 bases and J by 6 bases, 2 bases remained unmatched. CDR1 is SQVTM, CDR2 ANQGSEA, per germline. The CDR3 sequence: CSVEGLAAGELFF. As DNA, the CDR3 is TGCAGCGTTGAGGGACTAGCAGCCGGGGAGCTGTTTTTT.

This clonotype was observed once. The chain links TRBV5-5 to TRBJ2-1; D ambiguous. The ends were cut back, 4 bases at V and 9 bases at J, with 17 bases in the middle. The germline V gene has CDR1 SGHKS and CDR2 YYEKEE (reference sequence). This CDR3 contains 14 residues. CDR3 region: CASSPSLLHPEQFF. CDR3 coding DNA: TGTGCCAGCAGCCCCTCCCTGCTGCACCCTGAGCAGTTCTTC.

This clonotype turned up a few times. CDR3 sequence: CASSEPGGSWEQYF. In DNA, the CDR3 is TGTGCCAGCAGTGAGCCCGGGGGCTCGTGGGAGCAGTACTTC. The J gene is TRBJ2-7, the V gene TRBV6-1; tentatively, D is TRBD1 or TRBD2 (6 bases each). The CDR3 contains 14 residues. The V gene's germline CDR1 is MNHNS and CDR2 SASEGT. The V gene lost 3 bases and the J gene lost 7 bases, with 16 bases spanning the gap.

With regard to this clonotype: Compared with germline, one end of the junction differs, possibly owing to a read error. The V gene is TRBV7-9, the J gene TRBJ1-2; no clear D gene. The CDR3 loop spans 14 amino acids. Germline V gene sequence: CDR1 SEHNR, CDR2 FQNEAQ (reference sequence). The DNA of the CDR3 is TGTTCCAGCAGCTATACGTCGAGCTTCAATGGCTACACCTTC. This encodes CSSSYTSSFNGYTF.

This clonotype showed up many times. The chain employs TRBV20-1 and TRBJ2-3; maybe TRBD2 (6 bases). The CDR3 spans 16 residues. The germline V gene encodes CDR1 DFQATT and CDR2 SNEGSKA (reference sequence). The V end lost 6 bases, the J end lost 0 bases, and 19 bases lay between the germline ends. This CDR3 reads CSARRGSGLSTDTQYF. In DNA form, the CDR3 reads TGCAGTGCCCGACGGGGTAGCGGCCTCAGCACAGATACGCAGTATTTT.

In this sample, this clonotype turned up a few times. The chain combines TRBV20-1 with TRBJ2-3; 9 bases fit TRBD1. The CDR3 spans 16 residues. Germline V gives CDR1 DFQATT, CDR2 SNEGSKA (reference sequence). V shed 2 bases, J shed 6 bases, and the junction held 12 bases outside the gene matches. DNA of the CDR3: TGCAGTGCTAGATGGGGACAGGGAGGGTTTTCGGATACGCAGTATTTT. Translation: CSARWGQGGFSDTQYF.

The gene calls are TRBV20-1 and TRBJ1-1; TRBD1 matches 9 bases. The CDR3 covers 14 residues. Germline V gene lookup returns CDR1 DFQATT and CDR2 SNEGSKA (reference sequence). Unmatched junction bases numbered 2, after V lost 2 bases and J lost 1 base. DNA of the CDR3: TGCAGTGCTAGAAGGACAGGGGCGAACACTGAAGCTTTCTTT. It codes for CSARRTGANTEAFF.

V gene TRBV12-3 or TRBV12-4 combines with J gene TRBJ2-4; 7 nucleotides agree with TRBD1. The better agreement between TRBJ2-7 and the DNA end casts doubt on the J call. The CDR3 runs to 13 residues. CDR3 bases: TGTGCCAGCAGGGAGGACAGGCTCTACGAGCAGTACTTC. Encoded protein: CASREDRLYEQYF.

The chain is built from TRBV28 and TRBJ2-3, with unresolved D. There are 14 residues in the CDR3. The germline V gene has CDR1 MDHEN and CDR2 SYDVKM. Trimming shortened V by 3 bases and J by 6 bases, and 13 bases separated the two germline ends. CDR3 sequence: CASSFPTRPDTQYF. The CDR3 DNA reads TGTGCCAGCAGTTTCCCTACCCGCCCGGATACGCAGTATTTT. Variable domain in full (rest from reference TRBV28 and TRBJ2-3): DVKVTQSSRYLVKRTGEKVFLECVQDMDHENMFWYRQDPGLGLRLIYFSYDVKMKEKGDIPEGYSVSREKKERFSLILESASTNQTSMYLCASSFPTRPDTQYFGPGTRLTVL.

The gene calls are TRBV29-1 and TRBJ2-7; the D gene is possibly TRBD1 (6 bases). The end of the DNA fits TRBJ2-5 better, so the J call may be wrong. Looked up from germline, CDR1 is SQVTM and CDR2 is ANQGSEA. This CDR3 has 13 amino acids. The CDR3 is CSAYRVVRETQYF. In DNA, the CDR3 is TGCAGCGCTTACAGGGTCGTAAGGGAGACCCAGTACTTC.

The chain employs TRBV6-5 and TRBJ2-1; D is unclear. CDR1 is MNHEY, CDR2 SVGAGI, per germline. V was cut by 5 bases and J by 6 bases, with 11 bases left in between. The CDR3 consists of 13 residues. CDR3 sequence: CASSATAFNEQFF. The CDR3 region has the DNA TGTGCCAGCAGTGCAACAGCCTTCAATGAGCAGTTCTTC.

This clonotype turned up a few times. The chain links TRBV7-2 to TRBJ2-7; the match to TRBD2 covers 9 bases. Germline V lookup: CDR1 SGHTA, CDR2 FQGNSA. This CDR3 spans 16 amino acids. V dropped 3 bases and J dropped 3; count of bases not matched to a gene: 9. In nucleotides, the CDR3 is TGTGCCAGCAGCTTCTCGACTAGCGGAGACCTCTACGAGCAGTACTTC. It encodes CASSFSTSGDLYEQYF.

This clonotype was observed a few times. The chain combines TRBV29-1 with TRBJ2-7; TRBD2 might be the D (6 bases). Germline CDR1 and CDR2: SQVTM and ANQGSEA. Between the trimmed V and J ends, which lost 4 bases and 9 bases, there was a span of 19 bases. The CDR3 totals 13 residues. CDR3 sequence: CSVGDARDFVQYF. CDR3 coding DNA: TGCAGCGTTGGTGACGCCAGGGACTTTGTGCAGTACTTC.

The chain joins TRBV20-1 to TRBJ1-1; D remains ambiguous. This CDR3 is built from 10 residues. CDR1 and CDR2 from the germline V gene are DFQATT and SNEGSKA (reference sequence). V was cut by 1 base and J by 4 bases, with 1 base left in between. The CDR3 nucleotides read TGCAGTGCTAGAGTCACTGAAGCTTTCTTT. Encoded protein: CSARVTEAFF.

The chain joins TRBV5-1 to TRBJ2-1, with TRBD2 matching 11 bases. Trimming removed 0 bases from V and 9 bases from J; junction bases left unmatched: 8. From germline, CDR1 is SGHRS and CDR2 YFSETQ. The CDR3 consists of 16 residues. Written as DNA, the CDR3 is TGCGCCAGCAGCTTGGTAACTAGCGGGAGTATAGCTGAGCAGTTCTTC. Its protein product is CASSLVTSGSIAEQFF.

This clonotype was recorded a few times. The chain couples TRBV29-1 to TRBJ1-1, with 7 nucleotides matching TRBD1. The CDR3 is 16 residues long. The V and J ends lost 3 bases and 0 bases, in that order; junction bases with no gene match: 10. From germline, CDR1 is SQVTM and CDR2 ANQGSEA. The chain's CDR3 is CSVDSKPTGLNTEAFF. The CDR3 nucleotides are TGCAGCGTTGACTCAAAACCGACAGGGCTGAACACTGAAGCTTTCTTT.

This clonotype was seen more than once but under ten times. The chain links TRBV2 to TRBJ2-3; 9 bases line up with TRBD2. V was clipped by 3 bases and J by 2 bases; unmatched bases: 3. The CDR3 runs to 15 residues. Germline V gene lookup returns CDR1 SNHLY and CDR2 FYNNEI. CDR3 sequence (DNA): TGTGCCAGCAGTGACCCGGGACTAGCCACAGATACGCAGTATTTT. This translates into CASSDPGLATDTQYF.

This chain joins TRBV29-1 and TRBJ2-2, with 8 bases lining up with TRBD2. CDR1 is SQVTM and CDR2 is ANQGSEA in the germline V gene. This CDR3 comprises 13 residues. V was clipped by 2 bases and J by 6 bases; unmatched bases: 2. Written as DNA, the CDR3 is TGCAGCGTTGAATTGACTAGCGCCGGGGAGCTGTTTTTT. Its protein product is CSVELTSAGELFF.

The gene calls are TRBV18 and TRBJ2-4; D is undetermined. Gene TRBJ2-7 matches the end of the DNA better, so the J call may be wrong. Germline CDR1 KGHSH, CDR2 LQKENI. This CDR3 comprises 14 residues. CDR3 coding DNA: TGTGCCAGCTCCCCCGGGCAGGTGGCTTTCGAGCAGTACTTC. Amino acid sequence: CASSPGQVAFEQYF.

V gene TRBV20-1 combines with J gene TRBJ2-7; possible D gene TRBD1, 5 bases. The CDR3 totals 12 residues. Germline CDR1 and CDR2: DFQATT and SNEGSKA (reference sequence). V lost 5 bases to trimming and J lost 5 bases, with 13 bases between them. In DNA form, the CDR3 reads TGCAGTGCTCCAGGGTTTGCGGACGAGCAGTACTTC. Translating gives CSAPGFADEQYF.

This clonotype is a singleton in its sample. Given the absence of the conserved phenylalanine or tryptophan at the CDR3 end, a read error is likely. This chain uses TRBV12-3 or TRBV12-4 with TRBJ2-1; 7 positions agree with TRBD2. The CDR3 consists of 15 residues. Trimming removed 5 bases from V and 7 bases from J; junction bases left unmatched: 11. In DNA, the CDR3 is TGTGCCAGCAGTCCCTCATTCACTAGCGTTAATGAGCAGTTCTTA. Amino acid sequence: CASSPSFTSVNEQFL.